Sequencing of this TCR beta chain was carried out in a study of cytomegalovirus exposure and HLA in healthy donors. At the level of the study: Most donors, 81% of around 400 genotyped, fell in the Caucasian-associated ancestry cluster.

Primers: 60 Vbeta forward and 13 Jbeta reverse. Sequencing was performed with immunoSEQ multiplex PCR; in TCRdb, only in-frame clones are kept and a portion is missing. The table records more than 95,000 clones, around 80% of them present only once. The CDR3 is 15 amino acids. J gave up 7 bases and V 2 bases, and 7 bases lay outside the gene matches. Germline V CDR1 and CDR2: MNHNS, SASEGT. Points on this clone: The antigen is undetermined.

Overall study findings and caveats: It emerged from a later analysis that several of the most significant clusters appeared to be linked to common viral pathogens.

The chain combines TRBV6-1 with TRBJ2-1; 8 bases are shared with TRBD2. The material sequenced was PBMCs. This TCR was sampled from a man aged 30-40 years in good health and CMV-seronegative. The CDR3 region has the DNA TGTGCCAGCAGTGAATGGGGACTAGTCTTGAATGAGCAGTTCTTC. It yields the protein CASSEWGLVLNEQFF.